This T cell receptor (beta chain) appears in the sequencing data of a study of post-analysis software for immune sequencing data. Study at large: Multiple sclerosis in the patients followed relapsing-remitting, secondary progressive and progressive-relapsing courses.

Germline CDR1 reads SGHRS; CDR2 reads YFSETQ. The CDR3 consists of 15 residues. Trimming shortened V by 0 bases and J by 2 bases, and 9 bases separated the two germline ends. This clonotype was picked up a small number of times. Its matching antigen is unknown. The study, taken as a whole, reports: TRBV segments more frequent in patients than in controls numbered roughly 5 and included TRBV5-6, TRBV5-1 and TRBV20-1. Multiple sclerosis patients showed significantly lower normalized Chao1 diversity than controls did. F measure clustering grouped samples strongly by preparation batch.

TCR beta libraries were prepared from cDNA with unique molecular identifiers. The yield from about 1 to 10 million T cells was 500,000 or so cDNA molecules in total. MiXCR was run by TCRdb on the PCR reads, yielding one entry per CDR3 protein. The sample lists 400,000 to 500,000 distinct CDR3 sequences, about 40% occurring once. What was sequenced was blood. The origin of this receptor is a girl aged 2 to 10 with multiple sclerosis. This chain uses TRBV5-1 with TRBJ2-1; unclear D gene. Written as DNA, the CDR3 is TGCGCCAGCAGCTTGGACAGAGGAACCTACAATGAGCAGTTCTTC. The encoded protein is CASSLDRGTYNEQFF.